Sequencing of this TCR beta chain was carried out in a study of identical twins. TCRdb ran MiXCR on the 5' RACE reads and lists one entry per CDR3 protein. The sample lists 600,000 to 800,000 distinct CDR3 sequences, 21% occurring once. General observations from the study: Cross-sectional statistical analysis was relied on for the conclusions, without the same donors being followed.

About this clonotype itself: Its antigen is unknown.

The CDR3 has 12 residues. The germline V gene encodes CDR1 DFQATT and CDR2 SNEGSKA (reference sequence). This sample also appeared in a second study, on T cells expressing NK-cell markers. That paper notes: Sorted CD3+CD56+NKG2C+, CD3+CD56+NKG2C- and CD3+CD56-NKG2C+ T cells supplied TCR beta repertoires. A range of 1.0-7.0% of CD8+ T cells consisted of dominant NKG2C+ clonotypes in several donors.

The source material was PBMCs. This TCR was recovered from a woman aged 18-29 years in good health. The J gene is TRBJ2-5, the V gene TRBV20-1, with D hard to call. CDR3 bases: TGCAGCCCCCGCCGACACCAAGAGACCCAGTACTTC. Its protein product is CSPRRHQETQYF.